The 32 T cell receptor beta chains reported below all come from one sample, sequenced in a study of T cell responses to AZD1222 COVID-19 vaccine. The method was immunoSEQ multiplex PCR; TCRdb's version includes in-frame clones alone and lacks a portion of them. Of over 120,000 clones in the sample, about 92% were seen once. Here the sequenced sample was peripheral blood, taken after recovery from COVID-19. The receptors shown here come from an adult who had recovered from COVID-19.

The V call is TRBV27, the J call TRBJ2-1, with 10 bases aligning to TRBD2. The CDR3 extends over 19 amino acids. V lost 7 bases to trimming and J lost 2 bases; unmatched junction nucleotides: 17. Per the germline V gene, CDR1 is MNHEY and CDR2 is SMNVEV (reference sequence). CDR3 DNA: TGTGCCAGCACCCGAAAAACCCCCAAGCGGGAGGGAACCTACAATGAGCAGTTCTTC. This encodes CASTRKTPKREGTYNEQFF.

The V call is TRBV5-1, the J call TRBJ2-3, with D perhaps matching TRBD1 or TRBD2 (6 bases each). Trimming stripped 0 bases from V and 2 bases from J, with 10 bases between. The CDR3 consists of 15 residues. Germline CDR1 is SGHRS and CDR2 is YFSETQ. The CDR3 is CASSLAGAPTDTQYF. The DNA of the CDR3 is TGCGCCAGCAGCTTGGCGGGGGCCCCCACAGATACGCAGTATTTT.

This CDR3 reads CASRTGSNYGYTF. As DNA, the CDR3 is TGTGCCAGCAGGACAGGGAGTAACTATGGCTACACCTTC. The rearrangement links TRBV25-1 to TRBJ1-2; 7 bases agree with TRBD1. V dropped 6 bases and J dropped 1; count of bases not matched to a gene: 2. CDR1 is MGHDK and CDR2 is SYGVNS in the germline V gene. This CDR3 comprises 13 residues.

J is TRBJ2-6 and V is TRBV7-6; possibly TRBD1 for D (6 bases). In germline, CDR1 is SGHVS, CDR2 FNYEAQ. Trimming removed 2 bases at V and 0 bases at J, with 11 bases between. The CDR3 spans 17 residues. CDR3: CASSLRGGSSGANVLTF. The DNA of the CDR3 is TGTGCCAGCAGCTTAAGAGGGGGTTCCTCTGGGGCCAACGTCCTGACTTTC.

The chain uses TRBV5-8 and TRBJ2-7; 7 bases map to TRBD1. Germline loops: CDR1 SGHTS, CDR2 YDEGEE. J gave up 5 bases and V 7 bases, and 15 bases lay outside the gene matches. The CDR3 has 15 residues. The CDR3 DNA is TGTGCCAGCGATGCTGTTGGACAGGCCCACAACGAGCAGTACTTC. As protein: CASDAVGQAHNEQYF.

The gene calls are TRBV5-1 and TRBJ1-6; the D gene is possibly TRBD1 (5 bases). V was clipped by 5 bases and J by 6 bases, with 12 bases between them. Per germline, CDR1 SGHRS and CDR2 YFSETQ. The CDR3 runs 14 residues. CDR3 in amino acids: CASSPREGNSPLHF. The CDR3, as DNA: TGCGCCAGCAGTCCCAGGGAAGGTAATTCACCCCTCCACTTT.

Note on this clone: Within the sample, other DNA sequences also encode this same CDR3. The rearrangement uses TRBV5-1 and TRBJ2-7, with no clear D. Trimming took 4 bases from V and 4 from J, leaving 9 bases between them. CDR1 is SGHRS, CDR2 YFSETQ, per germline. The CDR3 totals 12 residues. The CDR3 here is CASSLGGYEQYF. The CDR3 DNA sequence: TGCGCCAGCAGCCTAGGTGGGTACGAGCAGTACTTC.

This chain joins TRBV5-1 and TRBJ2-7; 8 bases are shared with TRBD2. The CDR3 runs to 14 residues. J gave up 6 bases and V 4 bases, and 9 bases lay outside the gene matches. Germline lookup yields CDR1 SGHRS and CDR2 YFSETQ. CDR3 sequence reads: CASSLKVGGVEQYF. DNA for the CDR3: TGCGCCAGCAGCCTTAAAGTCGGGGGGGTCGAGCAGTACTTC.

This sequence joins TRBV28 and TRBJ2-1; D possibly corresponds to TRBD1 (5 bases). V was clipped by 2 bases and J by 4 bases, with 18 bases between them. Germline-derived CDR1 and CDR2 are MDHEN and SYDVKM. The CDR3 is made up of 17 amino acids. This CDR3 reads CASSLSSDTPAYNEQFF. CDR3 coding DNA: TGTGCCAGCAGTTTAAGTTCGGACACTCCAGCTTACAATGAGCAGTTCTTC.

This rearrangement joins TRBV19 to TRBJ2-1; TRBD2 matches at 11 bases. V gave up 5 bases and J gave up 4 bases; unmatched junction bases: 4. Germline values: CDR1 LNHDA, CDR2 SQIVND (reference sequence). The CDR3 consists of 15 residues. CDR3 nucleotides: TGTGCCAGTAGTTCGGGACTAGCGGTTTACAATGAGCAGTTCTTC. Its translation is CASSSGLAVYNEQFF.

This clone was recorded only once. This chain uses TRBV7-3 with TRBJ2-7; tentative D call: TRBD2 (5 bases). Germline CDR1 SGHTA, CDR2 FQGTGA. There are 18 residues in the CDR3. V shed 1 base and J shed 2 bases, with 21 bases lying between them. The DNA of the CDR3 is TGTGCCAGCAGCTTAAGGGTCTGGAGCAGCGGTATTCCCTACGAGCAGTACTTC. Protein sequence: CASSLRVWSSGIPYEQYF.

This chain links TRBV19 with TRBJ1-5, with D hard to call. CDR1 and CDR2 from the germline V gene are LNHDA and SQIVND (reference sequence). CDR3 length: 12 amino acids. V lost 2 bases, J lost 5 bases, and 4 bases lay in between. The CDR3 nucleotides read TGTGCCAGTAGTATATTGGATCAGCCCCAGCATTTT. Amino acids: CASSILDQPQHF.

The CDR3 DNA reads as TGTGCCACCATTCCAGGGGATATTTCCTACAATGAGCAGTTCTTC. Encoded protein: CATIPGDISYNEQFF. The chain joins TRBV28 to TRBJ2-1; maybe TRBD1 (6 bases). The CDR3 sequence is 15 residues long. Germline assignment: CDR1 MDHEN and CDR2 SYDVKM. Trimming cost V 10 bases and J 1 base, with 17 bases left between them.

The chain links TRBV12-3 or TRBV12-4 to TRBJ2-2, with D uncertain. V dropped 2 bases and J dropped 5 bases, with 3 bases sitting between them. CDR3 length equals 12 residues. In nucleotides, the CDR3 is TGTGCCAGCAGTTTACAAACCGGGGAGCTGTTTTTT. Translating gives CASSLQTGELFF.

The V and J genes are TRBV7-9 and TRBJ1-1; weak D call: TRBD1 (5 bases). The length of the CDR3 is 12 residues. Germline lookup yields CDR1 SEHNR and CDR2 FQNEAQ (reference sequence). V gave up 5 bases and J gave up 7 bases, with 11 bases separating them. CDR3 DNA sequence: TGTGCCAGCAGCCCGGGGACGGGTGAAGCTTTCTTT. Its protein product is CASSPGTGEAFF.

V gene TRBV2 combines with J gene TRBJ1-1; 7 nucleotides agree with TRBD1. Germline V gives CDR1 SNHLY, CDR2 FYNNEI. The CDR3 runs 19 residues. Losses at the gene ends were 4 bases for V and 1 base for J; bases not matched to a gene: 18. The chain's CDR3 is CASSVWDSLYSWGNTEAFF. In DNA form, the CDR3 reads TGTGCCAGCAGTGTGTGGGACAGTCTTTATTCCTGGGGGAACACTGAAGCTTTCTTT.

Only one count was recorded for this clone. This chain joins TRBV30 and TRBJ2-1; the D is unclear. V gave up 0 bases and J gave up 4 bases, with 10 bases separating them. The V gene's germline CDR1 is GTSNPN and CDR2 SVGIG (reference sequence). The CDR3 totals 14 residues. CDR3 coding DNA: TGTGCCTGGAGTGTAGTTCCGATTTACAATGAGCAGTTCTTC. Residues: CAWSVVPIYNEQFF.

The chain carries TRBV18 and TRBJ1-1; D unresolved. The germline V and J ends were trimmed by 2 bases and 3 bases, with 7 bases remaining between them. The germline V gene has CDR1 KGHSH and CDR2 LQKENI. The CDR3 loop spans 13 amino acids. The CDR3 sequence is CASSPRLDTEAFF. The DNA of the CDR3 is TGTGCCAGCTCACCAAGGTTGGACACTGAAGCTTTCTTT.

The rearrangement joins TRBV2 to TRBJ2-1; TRBD2 agrees at 9 bases. Germline V gene sequence: CDR1 SNHLY, CDR2 FYNNEI. V trimming: 6 bases; J trimming: 7 bases; junction bases outside the gene matches: 7. This CDR3 has 14 amino acids. In nucleotides, the CDR3 is TGTGCCAGCAGACCGGGACTAGCTTATAATGAGCAGTTCTTC. Amino acids: CASRPGLAYNEQFF.

Only one count was recorded for this clone. The chain joins TRBV28 to TRBJ2-1; 8 bases match TRBD2. This CDR3 has 14 residues. Looked up from germline, CDR1 is MDHEN and CDR2 is SYDVKM. With V trimmed by 4 bases and J by 9 bases, 8 bases remained unmatched. CDR3 sequence reads: CASSWGGRSGEQFF. DNA of the CDR3: TGTGCCAGCAGTTGGGGCGGGAGGTCGGGTGAGCAGTTCTTC. The variable domain in full, with the rest retrieved from reference TRBV28 and TRBJ2-1, is DVKVTQSSRYLVKRTGEKVFLECVQDMDHENMFWYRQDPGLGLRLIYFSYDVKMKEKGDIPEGYSVSREKKERFSLILESASTNQTSMYLCASSWGGRSGEQFFGPGTRLTVL.

This clone occurred once. V gene TRBV7-2 combines with J gene TRBJ2-3; D remains ambiguous. The CDR3 sequence is 13 residues long. The germline V gene encodes CDR1 SGHTA and CDR2 FQGNSA. V lost 5 bases to trimming and J lost 8 bases, with 14 bases between them. The CDR3 region is CASSTNALPTQYF. CDR3 in DNA: TGTGCCAGCAGCACAAACGCCTTGCCTACGCAGTATTTT.

The rearrangement uses TRBV6-1 and TRBJ2-7; the D call may be TRBD1 or TRBD2 (5 bases each). This CDR3 is built from 14 residues. Trimming took off 2 bases at V and 4 bases at J, with 12 bases between the two ends. Per germline, CDR1 MNHNS and CDR2 SASEGT. CDR3 nucleotide sequence: TGTGCCAGCAGTGAACTGGGGGAAGGTTACGAGCAGTACTTC. It is translated as CASSELGEGYEQYF.

The rearrangement links TRBV28 to TRBJ1-1; D might be TRBD1 (6 bases). V lost 5 bases to trimming and J lost 1 base, with 14 bases between them. This CDR3 is built from 15 residues. The germline V gene has CDR1 MDHEN and CDR2 SYDVKM. CDR3 coding DNA: TGTGCCAGCAGTACTACAGGGTCGGGGAACACTGAAGCTTTCTTT. This sequence encodes CASSTTGSGNTEAFF.

This sequence joins TRBV28 and TRBJ1-1; D gene ambiguous. The CDR3 sequence is 12 residues long. CDR1 and CDR2 (germline): MDHEN, SYDVKM. The germline V and J ends were trimmed by 7 bases and 11 bases, with 17 bases remaining between them. DNA of the CDR3: TGTGCCAGCAACTCAAAGGACTCGGAGGCTTTCTTT. It specifies CASNSKDSEAFF.

V is TRBV19 and J is TRBJ1-1; D unclear. The CDR3 consists of 15 residues. Trimming shortened V by 6 bases and J by 0 bases, and 14 bases separated the two germline ends. In germline, CDR1 is LNHDA, CDR2 SQIVND (reference sequence). CDR3 sequence: CASRSLSWMNTEAFF. The CDR3 DNA follows: TGTGCCAGTAGATCCCTATCATGGATGAACACTGAAGCTTTCTTT.

This chain links TRBV19 with TRBJ2-1; maybe TRBD2 (5 bases). Germline CDR1 LNHDA, CDR2 SQIVND (reference sequence). V lost 10 bases, J lost 6 bases, and 10 bases lay in between. This CDR3 has 11 amino acids. CDR3 region: CATSAGNEQFF. Here the CDR3 DNA reads TGTGCCACCAGCGCGGGCAATGAGCAGTTCTTC. Together with reference TRBV19 and TRBJ2-1, the CDR3 gives the full variable domain: DGGITQSPKYLFRKEGQNVTLSCEQNLNHDAMYWYRQDPGQGLRLIYYSQIVNDFQKGDIAEGYSVSREKKESFPLTVTSAQKNPTAFYLCATSAGNEQFFGPGTRLTVL.

There are a few counts of this clone. The chain recombines TRBV7-3 with TRBJ2-3, with D possibly being TRBD1 or TRBD2 (6 bases each). With 1 base removed from V and 0 bases from J, the gap between germline ends came to 11 bases. CDR1 and CDR2 (germline): SGHTA, FQGTGA. CDR3 length: 16 amino acids. Written as DNA, the CDR3 is TGTGCCAGCAGCTTAAATACGGGGGCGAGCACAGATACGCAGTATTTT. Its protein is CASSLNTGASTDTQYF.

The chain has TRBV9 and TRBJ1-5, with 10 bases that match TRBD1. J gave up 0 bases and V 1 base, and 13 bases lay outside the gene matches. In germline, CDR1 is SGDLS, CDR2 YYNGEE. This CDR3 is built from 20 residues. The CDR3 reads CASSVRPRDRGFNSNQPQHF. The CDR3, as DNA: TGTGCCAGCAGCGTACGCCCCCGGGACAGGGGTTTCAATAGCAATCAGCCCCAGCATTTT.

This clone occurred once. The gene calls are TRBV4-1 and TRBJ2-7; a weak D match, TRBD1 (5 bases). V dropped 2 bases and J dropped 0 bases, with 17 bases sitting between them. CDR3 length: 17 amino acids. The germline gives CDR1 MGHRA, CDR2 YSYEKL. The CDR3 sequence: CASSQPRQGSDSYEQYF. The CDR3 nucleotides are TGCGCCAGCAGCCAACCCCGTCAGGGAAGCGACTCCTACGAGCAGTACTTC.

V and J are TRBV10-3 and TRBJ2-7; D possibly matches TRBD1 or TRBD2 (5 bases each). The CDR3 sequence is 14 residues long. In germline, CDR1 is ENHRY, CDR2 SYGVKD. The germline V and J ends were trimmed by 3 bases and 3 bases, with 12 bases remaining between them. The CDR3 region has the DNA TGTGCCATCAGTGAACGAGGGGCCCGCTACGAGCAGTACTTC. Its translation: CAISERGARYEQYF.

This chain joins TRBV19 and TRBJ2-6; D gene ambiguous. V was clipped by 3 bases and J by 1 base, with 10 bases between them. Looked up from germline, CDR1 is LNHDA and CDR2 is SQIVND (reference sequence). CDR3 length: 16 residues. The CDR3 loop reads CASSMGFRSGANVLTF. CDR3 DNA sequence: TGTGCCAGTAGTATGGGGTTCAGGTCTGGGGCCAACGTCCTGACTTTC. Full variable domain (outside the CDR3, taken from reference TRBV19 and TRBJ2-6): DGGITQSPKYLFRKEGQNVTLSCEQNLNHDAMYWYRQDPGQGLRLIYYSQIVNDFQKGDIAEGYSVSREKKESFPLTVTSAQKNPTAFYLCASSMGFRSGANVLTFGAGSRLTVL.

J is TRBJ2-1 and V is TRBV4-1; no definite D call. The CDR3 consists of 14 residues. Trimming removed 4 bases at V and 5 bases at J, with 12 bases between. Germline lookup yields CDR1 MGHRA and CDR2 YSYEKL. CDR3: CASSLTRYNNEQFF. The DNA for the CDR3 is TGCGCCAGCAGCCTCACCCGGTATAACAATGAGCAGTTCTTC.